The next 21 T cell receptor beta chains were all read from a single sample in a study of blood T cell repertoires in COVID-19. TCRdb keeps only in-frame clones here, not all; method: immunoSEQ multiplex PCR. Among more than 85,000 clones listed, about four fifths were seen once. The sample taken for sequencing was peripheral blood. Receptors originate from a human donor in a cohort sampled during active COVID-19.

This clone has at least ten counts. Other nucleotide sequences in the sample specify the same CDR3. This chain links TRBV11-2 with TRBJ1-2; 7 bases line up with TRBD1. Losses at the gene ends were 1 base for V and 2 bases for J; bases not matched to a gene: 4. The germline V gene has CDR1 SGHAT and CDR2 FQNNGV. The CDR3 extends over 15 amino acids. The CDR3 sequence is CASSLVGGWNYGYTF. The CDR3 coding sequence is TGTGCCAGCAGCTTAGTAGGGGGCTGGAACTATGGCTACACCTTC.

The chain recombines TRBV19 with TRBJ2-3, with 7 bases identical to TRBD2. Trimming took 3 bases from V and 0 from J; bases not matched to a gene: 9. The germline V gene has CDR1 LNHDA and CDR2 SQIVND (reference sequence). The length of the CDR3 is 17 residues. CDR3 loop: CASSMVGAGVSTDTQYF. For the CDR3, the DNA is TGTGCCAGTAGTATGGTCGGGGCGGGGGTTAGCACAGATACGCAGTATTTT.

This clone has a handful of counts. V gene TRBV2 combines with J gene TRBJ2-7; D gene uncertain. Deletions cut 6 bases from V and 4 bases from J, with 4 bases between. Germline V gene sequence: CDR1 SNHLY, CDR2 FYNNEI. The CDR3 contains 10 residues. This CDR3 is CASRSYEQYF. The CDR3 nucleotides read TGTGCCAGCAGGTCATACGAGCAGTACTTC.

The chain links TRBV7-2 to TRBJ2-1; 7 bases agree with TRBD1. The V segment lost 4 bases and the J segment 12 bases; nucleotides outside the gene matches: 6. Germline lookup yields CDR1 SGHTA and CDR2 FQGNSA. CDR3 length equals 12 residues. Written as DNA, the CDR3 is TGTGCCAGCAGCTCCTCGGGACAGACGCAGTTCTTC. It specifies CASSSSGQTQFF.

The CDR3 loop is CASSFLTSTDTQYF. The DNA for the CDR3 is TGTGCCAGCAGCTTCTTGACAAGCACAGATACGCAGTATTTT. The chain combines TRBV7-9 with TRBJ2-3, with unresolved D. V was trimmed by 3 bases and J by 0 bases, leaving 7 bases between them. The CDR3 totals 14 residues. Germline values: CDR1 SEHNR, CDR2 FQNEAQ (reference sequence). Full variable domain (remainder filled in from reference TRBV7-9 and TRBJ2-3): DTGVSQNPRHKITKRGQNVTFRCDPISEHNRLYWYRQTLGQGPEFLTYFQNEAQLEKSRLLSDRFSAERPKGSFSTLEIQRTEQGDSAMYLCASSFLTSTDTQYFGPGTRLTVL.

The chain uses TRBV19 and TRBJ2-7; perhaps TRBD2 as D (6 bases). Germline CDR1 is LNHDA and CDR2 is SQIVND (reference sequence). V was clipped by 10 bases and J by 6 bases, with 10 bases between them. The CDR3 is 10 amino acids. The CDR3 loop is CATGGSEQYF. For the CDR3, the DNA is TGTGCCACCGGGGGTTCCGAGCAGTACTTC.

The CDR3 spells CASSPRGLAGGFYEQYF. CDR3 coding DNA: TGTGCCAGCAGCCCCCGGGGACTAGCGGGGGGGTTCTACGAGCAGTACTTC. The V gene is TRBV7-2, the J gene TRBJ2-7, with 16 bases aligning to TRBD2. The trim removed 5 bases at V and 3 bases at J, leaving 7 bases unmatched. This CDR3 is built from 17 residues. Germline assignment: CDR1 SGHTA and CDR2 FQGNSA.

The chain has TRBV10-3 and TRBJ1-2; maybe TRBD1 (5 bases). The ends were cut back, 3 bases at V and 4 bases at J, with 15 bases in the middle. The CDR3 runs 15 residues. Germline V gene lookup returns CDR1 ENHRY and CDR2 SYGVKD. CDR3 amino acids: CAISDPPRDGYGYTF. CDR3 DNA: TGTGCCATCAGTGATCCGCCCAGGGATGGCTATGGCTACACCTTC.

The chain links TRBV5-5 to TRBJ2-5; 7 nucleotides match TRBD2. The CDR3 is 15 residues long. Germline V gene sequence: CDR1 SGHKS, CDR2 YYEKEE (reference sequence). With 1 base clipped from V and 5 bases from J, the junction kept 8 bases outside the gene matches. CDR3 coding DNA: TGTGCCAGCAGCTTGTGGGGGACTAATTGGGAGACCCAGTACTTC. Protein product: CASSLWGTNWETQYF.

The chain has TRBV5-5 and TRBJ2-7; 7 nucleotides agree with TRBD1. Germline V gives CDR1 SGHKS, CDR2 YYEKEE (reference sequence). J was trimmed by 0 bases and V by 5 bases; bases with no gene match: 11. The CDR3 is 16 amino acids. CDR3 region: CASRPAGGPSSYEQYF. The CDR3 DNA follows: TGTGCCAGCAGACCCGCAGGGGGTCCTAGCTCCTACGAGCAGTACTTC.

This chain joins TRBV4-1 and TRBJ2-1; possible D gene TRBD2, 5 bases. V lost 4 bases and J 0 bases, leaving 10 bases between the germline ends. Germline values: CDR1 MGHRA, CDR2 YSYEKL. The CDR3 is made up of 15 amino acids. The CDR3 DNA follows: TGCGCCAGCAGCCCTCTAGCAACCTCCTACAATGAGCAGTTCTTC. It specifies CASSPLATSYNEQFF.

The rearrangement links TRBV7-9 to TRBJ1-2; D might be TRBD1 (5 bases). CDR3 length equals 14 residues. The ends were cut back, 5 bases at V and 2 bases at J, with 12 bases in the middle. Germline lookup yields CDR1 SEHNR and CDR2 FQNEAQ (reference sequence). CDR3 nucleotides: TGTGCCAGCAGCCCACCCGGGGGAAACTATGGCTACACCTTC. Translation: CASSPPGGNYGYTF.

The chain couples TRBV7-2 to TRBJ2-2, with D maybe TRBD2 (6 bases). This CDR3 is built from 16 residues. Germline assignment: CDR1 SGHTA and CDR2 FQGNSA. The germline V and J ends were trimmed by 2 bases and 0 bases, with 10 bases remaining between them. CDR3 bases: TGTGCCAGCAGCTTAATCGGGGGAACGAACACCGGGGAGCTGTTTTTT. Amino acid sequence: CASSLIGGTNTGELFF.

In this sample, this clone turned up a few times. The V and J genes are TRBV7-2 and TRBJ2-1; D remains ambiguous. With 7 bases removed from V and 0 bases from J, the gap between germline ends came to 10 bases. This CDR3 comprises 14 residues. CDR1 is SGHTA and CDR2 is FQGNSA in the germline V gene. CDR3 bases: TGTGCCAGCATGCGGCTGCACTCCTACAATGAGCAGTTCTTC. This encodes CASMRLHSYNEQFF.

The chain links TRBV5-6 to TRBJ2-7; 8 bases fit TRBD1. J was trimmed by 5 bases and V by 4 bases; bases with no gene match: 17. The CDR3 is 17 amino acids. Germline CDR1 SGHDT, CDR2 YYEEEE. CDR3 DNA sequence: TGTGCCAGCAGCCACCAGACCTCACAGACAGGGGCGGACGAGCAGTACTTC. Encoded protein: CASSHQTSQTGADEQYF.

The gene calls are TRBV19 and TRBJ2-1; unclear D gene. CDR3 length equals 17 residues. The germline gives CDR1 LNHDA, CDR2 SQIVND (reference sequence). Trimming pared 3 bases from V and 0 bases from J, leaving 15 bases between. The DNA for the CDR3 is TGTGCCAGTAGTATCGACAACCTAATCAGCTCCTACAATGAGCAGTTCTTC. Translated, it gives CASSIDNLISSYNEQFF.

The rearrangement uses TRBV18 and TRBJ2-6; weak D call: TRBD1 (6 bases). V was shortened by 3 bases and J by 0 bases, with 12 bases between the two germline ends. The germline gives CDR1 KGHSH, CDR2 LQKENI. The CDR3 has 17 amino acids. The chain's CDR3 is CASSPGQLASGANVLTF. CDR3 bases: TGTGCCAGCTCACCGGGACAACTTGCCTCTGGGGCCAACGTCCTGACTTTC.

This clone was observed once. This sequence joins TRBV19 and TRBJ1-2; 12 nucleotides agree with TRBD1. Germline assignment: CDR1 LNHDA and CDR2 SQIVND (reference sequence). Germline trimming cut 8 bases from V and 6 bases from J; bases unmatched to any gene: 7. This CDR3 contains 14 residues. For the CDR3, the DNA is TGTGCCAGTTCCGGGACAGGGGGCGCGGATGGCTACACCTTC. This gives the protein CASSGTGGADGYTF.

The DNA for the CDR3 is TGTGCCAGCAGCTTTCGGACAGACCGTCACTATGGCTACACCTTC. It specifies CASSFRTDRHYGYTF. V gene TRBV5-6 combines with J gene TRBJ1-2; D is perhaps TRBD1 (6 bases). CDR3 length equals 15 residues. Germline V gene sequence: CDR1 SGHDT, CDR2 YYEEEE. V lost 2 bases and J 3 bases, leaving 14 bases between the germline ends.

This sequence joins TRBV9 and TRBJ2-5; D perhaps matches TRBD2 (5 bases). Trimming stripped 4 bases from V and 5 bases from J, with 18 bases between. CDR3 size: 15 residues. Germline V CDR1 and CDR2: SGDLS, YYNGEE. The CDR3 is CASSPGSGPGETQYF. Written as DNA, the CDR3 is TGTGCCAGCAGCCCCGGCTCCGGGCCGGGGGAGACCCAGTACTTC.

J is TRBJ2-5 and V is TRBV28; 8 bases fit TRBD2. Germline V gene data show CDR1 as MDHEN and CDR2 as SYDVKM. The CDR3 consists of 16 residues. J lost 5 bases, V lost 5 bases, and 13 bases had no gene match. The CDR3 DNA follows: TGTGCCAGCAGTCGGGGGATAGCGGGGATCGGGGAGACCCAGTACTTC. It translates to CASSRGIAGIGETQYF.